This is a list of T cell receptor beta chains from one sample in a study of PD-L1 blockade in urothelial cancer. The repertoire was sequenced with immunoSEQ multiplex PCR; TCRdb's copy has only in-frame clones and lacks some. The data hold about 39,000 clones, with about 89% observed a single time. The starting material was PBMCs, obtained around atezolizumab (anti-PD-L1) treatment. These receptors came from a man aged 55 to 69 with urothelial cancer. Each CDR3 is given with its conserved first and last residue. D genes are given only for firm matches. Some rows mark clone size as missing; the rest say once, few, many or name a class of expanded clone.

>-|TRBV7-2|TRBJ1-2|TRBD1
CASTLGSFGQGIGGYTF
TGTGCCAGCACCCTAGGCTCGTTTGGACAGGGGATAGGTGGCTACACCTTC
>-|TRBV28|TRBJ2-2|TRBD2
CASSLWREAGTGELFF
TGTGCCAGCAGTTTGTGGCGGGAGGCGGGAACCGGGGAGCTGTTTTTT
>-|TRBV19|TRBJ2-1|TRBD1
CASSIGGDREFNEQFF
TGTGCCAGTAGTATAGGCGGAGACAGGGAGTTCAATGAGCAGTTCTTC
>-|TRBV28|TRBJ1-1|-
CASSLKQGRGAEAFF
TGTGCCAGCAGTTTGAAACAGGGTAGAGGTGCTGAAGCTTTCTTT
>-|TRBV19|TRBJ1-2|-
CASTGVDYGYTF
TGTGCCAGTACCGGGGTGGACTATGGCTACACCTTC
>-|TRBV11-2|TRBJ2-1|TRBD2
CASSPGGSGRNEQFF
TGTGCCAGCAGCCCCGGGGGGAGCGGGAGGAATGAGCAGTTCTTC
>-|TRBV9|TRBJ1-1|-
CASSQQPSGAFEAFF
TGTGCCAGCAGCCAACAACCGTCGGGAGCTTTTGAAGCTTTCTTT
>-|TRBV10-3|TRBJ2-2|-
CAISGVPGANTGELFF
TGTGCCATCAGTGGAGTACCAGGGGCGAACACCGGGGAGCTGTTTTTT
>-|TRBV18|TRBJ2-5|-
CASSPPSRQETQYF
TGTGCCAGCTCACCTCCGTCCAGACAAGAGACCCAGTACTTC
>-|TRBV5-1|TRBJ2-7|TRBD2
CASSPSGRAYEQYF
TGCGCCAGCAGCCCCAGCGGGAGGGCCTACGAGCAGTACTTC
>once|TRBV6-1|TRBJ1-1|TRBD1
CASSGQGLNTEAFF
TGTGCCAGCAGTGGACAGGGGCTGAACACTGAAGCTTTCTTT
>-|TRBV28|TRBJ2-6|TRBD1
CASSGTARRSNVLTF
TGTGCCAGCAGTGGGACAGCCCGCCGGTCCAACGTCCTGACTTTC
>-|TRBV9|TRBJ2-5|TRBD2
CASSPRGAGVGETQYF
TGTGCCAGCAGCCCGCGGGGAGCGGGAGTTGGAGAGACCCAGTACTTC
>-|TRBV2|TRBJ2-1|TRBD2
CASKLAGGSNEQFF
TGTGCCAGTAAACTAGCGGGGGGTAGTAATGAGCAGTTCTTC
>-|TRBV12-5|TRBJ1-5|TRBD1
CASGSTGINQPQHF
TGTGCTAGTGGTTCGACAGGGATCAATCAGCCCCAGCATTTT
>-|TRBV19|TRBJ1-2|-
CASSIGDGRYGYTF
TGTGCCAGTAGTATAGGGGACGGGAGGTACGGCTACACCTTC
>-|TRBV7-2|TRBJ1-1|TRBD1
CASSWTGDFTEAFF
TGTGCCAGCAGCTGGACAGGGGATTTCACTGAAGCTTTCTTT
>-|TRBV18|TRBJ2-2|-
CASSPSGGYTGELFF
TGTGCCAGCTCACCATCCGGGGGATACACCGGGGAGCTGTTTTTT
>-|TRBV14|TRBJ2-1|TRBD2
CASSQDSSGGVQQFF
TGTGCCAGCAGCCAAGATTCAAGCGGGGGCGTGCAGCAGTTCTTC
>-|TRBV21-1|TRBJ1-3|-
CASSKARAHSGNTIYF
TGTGCCAGCAGCAAGGCGAGGGCCCACTCTGGAAACACCATATATTTT
>-|TRBV6-1|TRBJ1-5|TRBD1
CASSEAQGAAGPQHF
TGTGCCAGCAGTGAAGCGCAGGGGGCCGCTGGGCCCCAGCATTTT
>-|TRBV28|TRBJ1-1|-
CASSLIAEAFF
TGTGCCAGCAGTTTAATCGCGGAAGCTTTCTTT
>-|TRBV30|TRBJ2-7|-
CAWSGSGYEQYF
TGTGCCTGGAGTGGGTCCGGCTACGAGCAGTACTTC
>-|TRBV2|TRBJ2-1|TRBD2
CASRGGDSYNEQFF
TGTGCCAGCAGGGGAGGGGACTCCTACAATGAGCAGTTCTTC
>-|TRBV28|TRBJ2-1|-
CASSLWRAQRAGYNEQFF
TGTGCCAGCAGTTTATGGAGGGCCCAGAGGGCGGGATACAATGAGCAGTTCTTC
>-|TRBV28|TRBJ2-5|-
CASSPRQGETQYF
TGTGCCAGCAGTCCCCGGCAGGGAGAGACCCAGTACTTC
>-|TRBV13|TRBJ2-7|TRBD2
CASSSRTSGGREQYF
TGTGCCAGCAGCTCACGGACTAGCGGGGGACGCGAGCAGTACTTC
>-|TRBV18|TRBJ1-6|-
CASSPGVNSPLHF
TGTGCCAGCTCACCGGGAGTGAATTCACCCCTCCACTTT
>-|TRBV19|TRBJ2-1|TRBD2
CASGGSSYNEQFF
TGTGCCAGCGGGGGGTCCTCCTACAATGAGCAGTTCTTC
>-|TRBV4-1|TRBJ2-7|-
CASSQDIRRASYEQYF
TGCGCCAGCAGCCAAGATATACGGAGGGCCTCCTACGAGCAGTACTTC
>-|TRBV7-2|TRBJ2-2|TRBD1
CASSSGQGGTGELFF
TGTGCCAGCAGCTCGGGACAGGGGGGCACCGGGGAGCTGTTTTTT
>once|TRBV28|TRBJ1-1|-
CASSERVGMNTEAFF
TGTGCCAGCAGTGAGAGGGTTGGGATGAACACTGAAGCTTTCTTT
>-|TRBV5-1|TRBJ2-7|-
CASSLDPQGIYEQYF
TGCGCCAGCAGCTTGGACCCCCAGGGTATCTACGAGCAGTACTTC
>-|TRBV28|TRBJ2-7|TRBD2
CASSLAGGVSYEQYF
TGTGCCAGCAGTCTGGCGGGGGGGGTCTCCTACGAGCAGTACTTC
>-|TRBV30|TRBJ2-7|-
CAWSGHTYEQYF
TGTGCCTGGAGTGGACACACCTACGAGCAGTACTTC
>-|TRBV11-2|TRBJ1-3|-
CASSLVGSLSSGNTIYF
TGTGCCAGCAGCTTAGTGGGCAGCTTGAGCTCTGGAAACACCATATATTTT
>-|TRBV4-1|TRBJ2-6|-
CASSPGHSGANVLTF
TGCGCCAGCAGCCCAGGACACTCTGGGGCCAACGTCCTGACTTTC
>-|TRBV10-3|TRBJ1-6|-
CAISELTESNSPLHF
TGTGCCATCAGTGAACTTACTGAGTCCAATTCACCCCTCCACTTT
>-|TRBV5-1|TRBJ2-1|TRBD2
CASLPPTTSAVNEQFF
TGCGCCAGCCTACCCCCAACGACTAGCGCGGTCAATGAGCAGTTCTTC
>-|TRBV28|TRBJ1-1|-
CASSLPVNRITEAFF
TGTGCCAGCAGTCTCCCCGTTAACAGAATCACTGAAGCTTTCTTT
>-|TRBV7-9|TRBJ2-7|TRBD1
CASSLRDSSYEQYF
TGTGCCAGCAGCTTACGGGACAGCTCCTACGAGCAGTACTTC
>-|TRBV15|TRBJ2-5|TRBD1
CATSRARQGPLETQYF
TGTGCCACCAGCAGAGCTAGACAGGGACCCCTAGAGACCCAGTACTTC
>-|TRBV5-4|TRBJ1-5|-
CASSLVPGGNQPQHF
TGTGCCAGCAGCTTGGTCCCGGGAGGTAATCAGCCCCAGCATTTT
>-|TRBV28|TRBJ2-1|-
CASSQVVNEQFF
TGTGCCAGCTCCCAGGTGGTCAATGAGCAGTTCTTC
>-|TRBV2|TRBJ2-2|TRBD2
CASSSGLAGAGELFF
TGTGCCAGCAGCTCCGGACTAGCGGGAGCTGGGGAGCTGTTTTTT
>-|TRBV4-3|TRBJ2-5|TRBD1
CASSQVGQGEETQYF
TGCGCCAGCAGCCAAGTCGGACAGGGTGAAGAGACCCAGTACTTC
>-|TRBV10-3|TRBJ1-3|-
CAISESRFGNTIYF
TGTGCCATCAGTGAGTCGAGGTTTGGCAACACCATATATTTT
>-|TRBV30|TRBJ2-1|TRBD1
CAWSVDRGGWQFF
TGTGCCTGGAGTGTAGACAGGGGAGGTTGGCAGTTCTTC
>-|TRBV19|TRBJ1-1|TRBD1
CASHPRDRGPNTEAFF
TGTGCCAGTCATCCCCGGGACAGGGGGCCGAACACTGAAGCTTTCTTT
>few|TRBV5-1|TRBJ2-7|-
CASSLAPSEQYF
TGCGCCAGCAGCTTGGCCCCCTCCGAGCAGTACTTC
>-|TRBV7-2|TRBJ2-2|TRBD1
CASSSRRGGSGGTGELFF
TGTGCCAGCAGTTCCCGGAGAGGGGGCTCGGGTGGCACCGGGGAGCTGTTTTTT
>-|TRBV11-1|TRBJ2-7|TRBD2
CASSRLALEQYF
TGTGCCAGCAGCCGACTAGCGTTAGAGCAGTACTTC